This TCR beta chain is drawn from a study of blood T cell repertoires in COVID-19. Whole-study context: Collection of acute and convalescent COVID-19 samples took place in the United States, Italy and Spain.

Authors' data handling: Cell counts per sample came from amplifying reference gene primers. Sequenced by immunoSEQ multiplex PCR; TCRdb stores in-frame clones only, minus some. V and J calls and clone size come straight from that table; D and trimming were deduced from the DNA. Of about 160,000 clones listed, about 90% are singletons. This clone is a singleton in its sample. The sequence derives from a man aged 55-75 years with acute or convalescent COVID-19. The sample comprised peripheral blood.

The CDR3 loop reads CASSSTRTGGNQPQHF. The DNA for the CDR3 is TGTGCCAGCAGCTCGACGAGGACAGGGGGCAATCAGCCCCAGCATTTT. V and J are TRBV5-5 and TRBJ1-5, with TRBD1 matching 9 bases. Germline V gene lookup returns CDR1 SGHKS and CDR2 YYEKEE (reference sequence). The length of the CDR3 is 16 residues. V shed 3 bases, J shed 2 bases, and the junction held 6 bases outside the gene matches.